This T cell receptor (beta chain) is drawn from a study of blood T cell repertoires in COVID-19. Turning to the study itself: Collection of acute and convalescent COVID-19 samples took place in the United States, Italy and Spain. PBMCs, B-cell-depleted T cells, or T cells provided the cDNA or gDNA that made up the material.

This clone was observed once. Per the study methods: Reference gene primer amplification gave estimated nucleated cell counts. Only in-frame clones appear in the TCRdb table, and some are missing; sequencing was by immunoSEQ multiplex PCR. D and trimming come from the DNA, and the V and J calls and clone size come from that table. The sample records about 140,000 clones, 75% to 90% being singletons. The CDR3 covers 14 residues. Trimming pared 2 bases from V and 4 bases from J, leaving 8 bases between. Germline CDR1 and CDR2: MNHNS and SASEGT. The receptor was derived from an elderly woman with acute or convalescent COVID-19. Sequencing was carried out using peripheral blood. The chain joins TRBV6-1 to TRBJ2-2, with a tentative D call TRBD1 (5 bases). Here the CDR3 reads CASSEQGGTGELFF. The DNA for the CDR3 is TGTGCCAGCAGTGAACAGGGTGGCACCGGGGAGCTGTTTTTT.